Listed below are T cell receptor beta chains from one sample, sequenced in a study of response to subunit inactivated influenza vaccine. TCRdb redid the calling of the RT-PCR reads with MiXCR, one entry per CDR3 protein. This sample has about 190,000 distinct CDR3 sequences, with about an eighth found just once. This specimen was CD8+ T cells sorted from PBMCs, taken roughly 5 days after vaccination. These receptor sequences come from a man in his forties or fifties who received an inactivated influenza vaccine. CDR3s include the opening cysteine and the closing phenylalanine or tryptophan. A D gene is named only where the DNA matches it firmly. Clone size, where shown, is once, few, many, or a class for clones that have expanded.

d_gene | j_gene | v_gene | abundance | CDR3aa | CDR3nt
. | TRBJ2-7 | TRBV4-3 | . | CASSQALGGLYEQYF | TGCGCCAGCAGCCAAGCCCTGGGGGGACTCTACGAGCAGTACTTC
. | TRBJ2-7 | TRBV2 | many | CASSELGSPYEQYF | TGTGCCAGCAGTGAACTGGGCTCCCCCTACGAGCAGTACTTC
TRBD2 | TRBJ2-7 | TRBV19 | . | CASSILIAGSSSYEQYF | TGTGCCAGTAGTATCTTGATAGCGGGATCATCTTCCTACGAGCAGTACTTC
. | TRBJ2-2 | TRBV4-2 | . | CASSQGGLENTGELFF | TGTGCCAGCAGCCAAGGGGGACTCGAGAACACCGGGGAGCTGTTTTTT
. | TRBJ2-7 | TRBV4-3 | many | CASSQDGGGSWREQYF | TGCGCCAGCAGCCAAGATGGAGGGGGTAGTTGGCGCGAGCAGTACTTC
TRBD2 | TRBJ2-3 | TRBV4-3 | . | CASSQGLAEGDTQYF | TGCGCCAGCAGCCAAGGACTAGCGGAGGGAGATACGCAGTATTTT
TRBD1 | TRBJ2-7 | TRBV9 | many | CASSAGTGYEQYF | TGTGCCAGCAGCGCCGGGACAGGGTACGAGCAGTACTTC
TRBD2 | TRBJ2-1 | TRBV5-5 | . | CASSLQREGHNEQFF | TGTGCCAGCAGCCTACAGCGGGAGGGCCACAATGAGCAGTTCTTC
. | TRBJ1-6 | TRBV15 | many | CATSRGLATANSPLHF | TGTGCCACCAGCAGAGGTCTAGCGACTGCTAATTCACCCCTCCACTTT
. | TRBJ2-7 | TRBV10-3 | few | CAISEGQREQYF | TGTGCCATCAGTGAGGGGCAGCGCGAGCAGTACTTC
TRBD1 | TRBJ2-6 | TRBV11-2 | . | CASSFETGYGANVLTF | TGTGCCAGCAGCTTTGAGACAGGGTACGGGGCCAACGTCCTGACTTTC
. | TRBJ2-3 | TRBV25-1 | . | CASSDLGLAQSSTDTQYF | TGTGCCAGCAGTGATCTAGGGCTAGCCCAATCTAGCACAGATACGCAGTATTTT
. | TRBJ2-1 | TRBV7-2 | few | CASSFPGRINEQFF | TGTGCCAGCAGTTTCCCGGGACGGATCAATGAGCAGTTCTTC
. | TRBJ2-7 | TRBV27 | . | CASSTPGASPFYEQYF | TGTGCCAGCAGTACTCCCGGGGCCTCGCCTTTCTACGAGCAGTACTTC
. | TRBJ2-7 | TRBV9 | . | CASSEAPSSYEQYF | TGTGCCAGCAGCGAAGCCCCTAGCTCCTACGAGCAGTACTTC
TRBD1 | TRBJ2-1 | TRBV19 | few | CASSIGWDRAFDEQFF | TGTGCCAGTAGTATAGGTTGGGACAGGGCCTTTGATGAGCAGTTCTTC
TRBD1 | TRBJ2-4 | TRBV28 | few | CASRRDREAKNIQYF | TGTGCCAGCAGACGGGACAGGGAAGCCAAAAACATTCAGTACTTC
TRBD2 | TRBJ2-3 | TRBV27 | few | CASSLENSGGPLTQYF | TGTGCCAGCAGTCTGGAAAATAGCGGGGGGCCCCTTACGCAGTATTTT
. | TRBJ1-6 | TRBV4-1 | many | CASSPGVNSPLHF | TGCGCCAGCAGCCCAGGGGTGAATTCACCCCTCCACTTT
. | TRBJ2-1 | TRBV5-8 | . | CASSLVASDYNEQFF | TGTGCCAGCAGCTTGGTAGCTAGCGACTACAATGAGCAGTTCTTC
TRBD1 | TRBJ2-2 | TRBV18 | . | CASSPEGQGNTGELFF | TGTGCCAGCTCACCGGAAGGACAGGGAAATACCGGGGAGCTGTTTTTT
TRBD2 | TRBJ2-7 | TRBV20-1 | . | CSARGTSDYEQYF | TGCAGTGCTAGAGGGACTAGCGACTACGAGCAGTACTTC
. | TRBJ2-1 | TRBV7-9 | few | CASSFILSYNEQFF | TGTGCCAGCAGCTTTATATTATCCTACAATGAGCAGTTCTTC
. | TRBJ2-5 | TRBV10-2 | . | CASSAPETSGETQYF | TGCGCCAGCAGTGCTCCCGAGACTAGTGGAGAGACCCAGTACTTC
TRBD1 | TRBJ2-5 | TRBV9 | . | CASSASGTGGTETQYF | TGTGCCAGCAGCGCCTCCGGGACAGGGGGTACAGAGACCCAGTACTTC
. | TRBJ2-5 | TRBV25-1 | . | CASSEVGGGETQYF | TGTGCCAGCAGTGAAGTGGGGGGAGGTGAGACCCAGTACTTC
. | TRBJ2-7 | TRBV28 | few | CASRPSLGGGEQYF | TGTGCCAGCAGGCCCTCACTGGGGGGCGGCGAGCAGTACTTC
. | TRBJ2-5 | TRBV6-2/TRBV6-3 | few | CASSPGGRETQYF | TGTGCCAGCAGCCCTGGTGGTAGGGAGACCCAGTACTTC
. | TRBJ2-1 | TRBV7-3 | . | CASFGGMGNEQFF | TGTGCCAGCTTCGGCGGGATGGGGAATGAGCAGTTCTTC
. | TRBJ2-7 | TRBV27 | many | CASSFQGAYEQYF | TGTGCCAGCAGTTTTCAGGGCGCCTACGAGCAGTACTTC
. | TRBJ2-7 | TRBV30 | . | CAWSGQNNPYEQYF | TGTGCCTGGAGCGGACAGAACAATCCTTACGAGCAGTACTTC
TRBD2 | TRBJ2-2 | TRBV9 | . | CASSAPVGLADGELFF | TGTGCCAGCAGCGCGCCCGTGGGACTAGCGGACGGGGAGCTGTTTTTT
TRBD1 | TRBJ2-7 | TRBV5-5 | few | CASSPGQVVEQYF | TGTGCCAGCAGCCCGGGACAGGTGGTCGAGCAGTACTTC
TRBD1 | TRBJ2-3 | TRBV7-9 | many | CASSSMDRELMDTQYF | TGTGCCAGCAGCTCGATGGACAGGGAACTTATGGATACGCAGTATTTT
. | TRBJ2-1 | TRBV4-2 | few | CASSQAGVGFYNEQFF | TGTGCCAGCAGCCAAGCCGGGGTAGGGTTCTACAATGAGCAGTTCTTC
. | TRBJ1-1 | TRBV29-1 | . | CSVVHMNTEAFF | TGCAGCGTTGTACACATGAACACTGAAGCTTTCTTT
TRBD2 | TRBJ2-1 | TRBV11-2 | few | CASSLDPRLAPYNEQFF | TGTGCCAGCAGCTTAGATCCCCGACTAGCGCCATACAATGAGCAGTTCTTC
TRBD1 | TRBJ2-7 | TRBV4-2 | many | CASSLQGQGDYEQYF | TGTGCCAGCAGCTTACAGGGACAGGGGGACTACGAGCAGTACTTC
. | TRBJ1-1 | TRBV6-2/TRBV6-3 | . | CASSPPDRNTEAFF | TGTGCCAGCAGTCCCCCCGACAGGAACACTGAAGCTTTCTTT
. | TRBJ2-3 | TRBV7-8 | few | CASSGPGQLTDTQYF | TGCGCCAGCAGCGGACCGGGACAACTCACAGATACGCAGTATTTT
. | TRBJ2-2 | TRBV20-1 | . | CSATPENTGELFF | TGCAGTGCTACACCCGAGAACACCGGGGAGCTGTTTTTT
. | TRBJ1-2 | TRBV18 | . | CASSAPIKLDSYGYTF | TGTGCCAGCTCAGCACCGATAAAACTTGACAGCTATGGCTACACCTTC
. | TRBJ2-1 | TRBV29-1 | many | CSVEDNRVGPFF | TGCAGCGTTGAAGATAACAGGGTGGGTCCGTTCTTC
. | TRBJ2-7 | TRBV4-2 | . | CASSQEQEAYEQYF | TGTGCCAGCAGCCAAGAACAGGAAGCCTACGAGCAGTACTTC
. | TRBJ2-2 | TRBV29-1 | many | CSVEDVHRNTGELFF | TGCAGCGTTGAAGATGTACATCGAAACACCGGGGAGCTGTTTTTT
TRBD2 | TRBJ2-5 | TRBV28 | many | CASSPGGGEETQYF | TGTGCCAGCAGCCCCGGGGGGGGTGAAGAGACCCAGTACTTC
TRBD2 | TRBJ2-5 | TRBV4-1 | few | CASSQVGLAGRETQYF | TGCGCCAGCAGCCAAGTAGGTCTAGCGGGGAGAGAGACCCAGTACTTC
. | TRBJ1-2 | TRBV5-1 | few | CASSLEGAGDGYTF | TGCGCCAGCAGCTTGGAAGGGGCTGGGGATGGCTACACCTTC
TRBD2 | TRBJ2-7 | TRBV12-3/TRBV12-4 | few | CASSQGGRASEQYF | TGTGCCAGCAGTCAGGGCGGGAGGGCCAGCGAGCAGTACTTC
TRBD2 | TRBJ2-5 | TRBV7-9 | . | CASSPAGPAGEETQYF | TGTGCCAGCAGCCCGGCCGGGCCAGCGGGGGAAGAGACCCAGTACTTC
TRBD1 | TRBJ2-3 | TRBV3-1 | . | CASSQDFGTGHTDTQYF | TGTGCCAGCAGCCAAGATTTCGGGACAGGGCACACAGATACGCAGTATTTT
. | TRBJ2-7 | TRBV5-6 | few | CASSSDSGLHSYEQYF | TGTGCCAGCAGCTCGGATTCGGGGCTACACTCCTACGAGCAGTACTTC